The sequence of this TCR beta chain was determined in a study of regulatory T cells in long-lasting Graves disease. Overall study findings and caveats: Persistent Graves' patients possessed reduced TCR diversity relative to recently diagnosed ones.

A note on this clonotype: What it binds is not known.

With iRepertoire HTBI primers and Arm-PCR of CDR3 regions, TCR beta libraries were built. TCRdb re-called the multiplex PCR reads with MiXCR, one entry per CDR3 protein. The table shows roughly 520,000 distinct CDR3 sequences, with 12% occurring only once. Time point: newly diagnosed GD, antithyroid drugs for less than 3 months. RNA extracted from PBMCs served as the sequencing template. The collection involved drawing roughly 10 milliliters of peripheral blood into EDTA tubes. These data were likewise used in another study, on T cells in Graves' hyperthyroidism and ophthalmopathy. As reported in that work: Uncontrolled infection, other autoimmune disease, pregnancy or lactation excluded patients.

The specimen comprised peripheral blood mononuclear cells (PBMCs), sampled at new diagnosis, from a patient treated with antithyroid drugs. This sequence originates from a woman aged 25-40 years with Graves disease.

Here the CDR3 reads CSGGQANTGELFF. The CDR3 region has the DNA TGCAGTGGAGGACAGGCGAACACCGGGGAGCTGTTTTTT. J is TRBJ2-2 and V is TRBV20-1; 7 nucleotides agree with TRBD1. With 7 bases clipped from V and 0 bases from J, the junction kept 2 bases outside the gene matches. Germline V gene lookup returns CDR1 DFQATT and CDR2 SNEGSKA (reference sequence). The CDR3 contains 13 residues.